One sample yielded the 15 T cell receptor beta chains listed below, sequenced in a study of T-cell reconstitution after alpha-beta-depleted transplantation in children. Researchers prepared the TCRbeta library using unique molecular identifiers, the study reports. MiXCR, applied by TCRdb to the PCR reads, yields one record per CDR3 protein. This sample yields about 70,000 distinct CDR3 sequences, of which around 9.9% are seen a single time; approximately 13% belongs to the top ten. The material sequenced was PBMCs, taken before TCRalphabeta/CD19-depleted stem cell transplant. These receptors were taken from a boy younger than 18 with acute myeloid leukemia, due to receive a stem cell transplant.

This clonotype has a count of ten or more. This sequence joins TRBV7-2 and TRBJ2-5; 10 nucleotides align to TRBD2. The junction had 8 bases not matched to a gene; V was cut back by 5 bases and J by 5 bases. Germline V CDR1 and CDR2: SGHTA, FQGNSA. This CDR3 contains 15 residues. This CDR3 is CASSPQGLATETQYF. Here the CDR3 DNA reads TGTGCCAGCAGCCCGCAGGGACTAGCGACGGAGACCCAGTACTTC.

This clonotype was found many times. The rearrangement joins TRBV5-1 to TRBJ2-2, with D uncertain. The germline CDR1 and CDR2 sequences are SGHRS and YFSETQ. V was trimmed by 4 bases and J by 4 bases, leaving 17 bases between them. The CDR3 has 16 residues. The CDR3 is CASSAELDTFTGELFF. The CDR3 region has the DNA TGCGCCAGCAGCGCCGAACTCGACACCTTCACCGGGGAGCTGTTTTTT.

This clonotype was detected only a few times. CDR3 nucleotides: TGTGCCTGGAGTGTAGAGGGCAGGAGCCTTACAAGGCAGTTCTTC. Translating gives CAWSVEGRSLTRQFF. J is TRBJ2-1 and V is TRBV30; a weak D match, TRBD2 (5 bases). Germline assignment: CDR1 GTSNPN and CDR2 SVGIG (reference sequence). Trimming removed 0 bases from V and 12 bases from J, with 21 bases in between. The length of the CDR3 is 15 residues.

This clonotype was picked up a small number of times. The chain couples TRBV5-4 to TRBJ2-1; weak D call: TRBD2 (5 bases). The CDR3 is 13 residues long. The V end was cut by 3 bases, the J end by 3 bases, with 7 bases between. The V gene's germline CDR1 is SGHNT and CDR2 YYREEE (reference sequence). The CDR3 loop reads CASSSTSYNEQFF. As DNA, the CDR3 is TGTGCCAGCAGCTCAACTAGCTACAATGAGCAGTTCTTC.

This clonotype was counted many times. The chain employs TRBV5-1 and TRBJ1-3; a weak D match, TRBD1 (5 bases). Germline CDR1 reads SGHRS; CDR2 reads YFSETQ. Trimming pared 4 bases from V and 4 bases from J, leaving 9 bases between. The CDR3 length is 13 residues. CDR3 sequence reads: CASSPGPGNTIYF. CDR3 nucleotides: TGCGCCAGCAGCCCAGGGCCCGGAAACACCATATATTTT.

The table lists this clonotype with many counts. The chain links TRBV20-1 to TRBJ1-5; D gene unclear. The CDR3 consists of 12 residues. In germline, CDR1 is DFQATT, CDR2 SNEGSKA (reference sequence). Trimming stripped 1 base from V and 3 bases from J, with 4 bases between. CDR3 coding DNA: TGCAGTGCTAGAGTCTCCAATCAGCCCCAGCATTTT. Translating gives CSARVSNQPQHF.

This clonotype showed up many times. The V call is TRBV28, the J call TRBJ2-1; TRBD2 might be the D (6 bases). CDR1 and CDR2 (germline): MDHEN, SYDVKM. The CDR3 has 15 amino acids. V lost 7 bases and J lost 1, with 14 bases in between. CDR3 DNA sequence: TGTGCCAGCATCAATGGGGGGTCATCCTACAATGAGCAGTTCTTC. This gives the protein CASINGGSSYNEQFF.

The genes are TRBV7-2 and TRBJ2-7; 8 bases fit TRBD1. V dropped 4 bases and J dropped 6; count of bases not matched to a gene: 8. The CDR3 has 14 residues. The germline V gene has CDR1 SGHTA and CDR2 FQGNSA. CDR3 residues: CASSSGGQGREQYF. CDR3 sequence (DNA): TGTGCCAGCAGCTCAGGGGGCCAGGGCCGCGAGCAGTACTTC.

This clonotype has a count of ten or more. The chain employs TRBV5-1 and TRBJ2-3, with 9 positions matching TRBD2. This CDR3 comprises 15 residues. Per the germline V gene, CDR1 is SGHRS and CDR2 is YFSETQ. After removal of 4 bases from V and 1 base from J, the junction contained 4 bases not matched to a gene. In DNA, the CDR3 is TGCGCCAGCAGCCGCCCTAGCGGGGGCACAGATACGCAGTATTTT. As protein: CASSRPSGGTDTQYF.

In this sample, this clonotype turned up many times. This chain connects TRBV10-3 to TRBJ1-1, with 8 bases identical to TRBD1. In germline, CDR1 is ENHRY, CDR2 SYGVKD. V trimming: 4 bases; J trimming: 4 bases; junction bases outside the gene matches: 5. The CDR3 has 14 amino acids. The CDR3 here is CAISAGQGGTEAFF. As DNA, the CDR3 is TGTGCCATCAGTGCTGGACAGGGTGGCACTGAAGCTTTCTTT.

This clonotype came up many times. The CDR3 does not close with the conserved phenylalanine or tryptophan, likely indicating a read error. The limits of the CDR3 on the DNA are not certain, so only TCRdb's listed CDR3 is given. The rearrangement links TRBV2 to TRBJ2-7. Per germline, CDR1 SNHLY and CDR2 FYNNEI. The CDR3 length equals 11 residues, ends included. The CDR3: CASPAVRFPFD.

The chain joins TRBV6-2 or TRBV6-3 to TRBJ2-3, with 10 bases identical to TRBD1. The J segment lost 0 bases and the V segment lost 7 bases, leaving 16 bases of the junction unmatched. The CDR3 runs 19 residues. CDR1 is MNHEY, CDR2 SVGEGT, per germline. The CDR3 DNA follows: TGTGCCAGCACCTTTACTTTGGGACAGGGGTATTCCAGCACAGATACGCAGTATTTT. Residues: CASTFTLGQGYSSTDTQYF.

This clonotype was found many times. V is TRBV10-2 and J is TRBJ2-2, with D unclear. The V and J ends lost 8 bases and 0 bases respectively, with 10 bases between them. The CDR3 consists of 14 residues. Germline lookup yields CDR1 WSHSY and CDR2 SAAADI. CDR3 sequence: CASGPPANTGELFF. The CDR3 coding sequence is TGCGCCAGCGGGCCGCCTGCGAACACCGGGGAGCTGTTTTTT.

CDR3 bases: TGTGCCAGCAGCTTGGAAGGTACCATCCCCTACACAGATACGCAGTATTTT. The encoded protein is CASSLEGTIPYTDTQYF. The gene calls are TRBV5-4 and TRBJ2-3; the D is unclear. CDR3 length equals 17 residues. V was pared by 0 bases and J by 2 bases, with 16 bases between. Germline V gene data show CDR1 as SGHNT and CDR2 as YYREEE (reference sequence).

This clonotype was seen repeatedly, ten times or more. The chain employs TRBV24-1 and TRBJ1-1, with D perhaps TRBD1 (5 bases). The CDR3 runs to 12 residues. Looked up from germline, CDR1 is KGHDR and CDR2 is SFDVKD. V gave up 12 bases and J gave up 5 bases, with 15 bases separating them. The CDR3 loop is CAARGVGTEAFF. In nucleotides, the CDR3 is TGTGCCGCGCGGGGGGTGGGAACTGAAGCTTTCTTT.